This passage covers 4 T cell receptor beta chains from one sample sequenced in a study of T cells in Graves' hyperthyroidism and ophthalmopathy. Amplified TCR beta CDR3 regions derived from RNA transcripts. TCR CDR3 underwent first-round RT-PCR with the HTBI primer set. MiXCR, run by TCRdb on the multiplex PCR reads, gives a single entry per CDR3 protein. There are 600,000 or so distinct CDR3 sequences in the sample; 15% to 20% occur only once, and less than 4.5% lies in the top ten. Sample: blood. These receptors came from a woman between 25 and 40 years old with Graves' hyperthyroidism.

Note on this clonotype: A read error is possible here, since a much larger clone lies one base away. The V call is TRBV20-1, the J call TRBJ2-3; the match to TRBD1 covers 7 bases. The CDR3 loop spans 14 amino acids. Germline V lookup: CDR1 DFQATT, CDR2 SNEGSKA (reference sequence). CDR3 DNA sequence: TGCAGTGCGGACCAGGGGGTCAGCACAAATACGCAGTATTTT. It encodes CSADQGVSTNTQYF.

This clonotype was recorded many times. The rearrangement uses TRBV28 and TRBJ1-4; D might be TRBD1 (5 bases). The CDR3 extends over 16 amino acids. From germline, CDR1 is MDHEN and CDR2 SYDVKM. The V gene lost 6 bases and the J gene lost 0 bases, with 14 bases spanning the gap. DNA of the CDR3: TGTGCCAGCAGCAGCCCGAGGGGTGCAACTAATGAAAAACTGTTTTTT. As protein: CASSSPRGATNEKLFF. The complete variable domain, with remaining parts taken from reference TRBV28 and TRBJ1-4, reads DVKVTQSSRYLVKRTGEKVFLECVQDMDHENMFWYRQDPGLGLRLIYFSYDVKMKEKGDIPEGYSVSREKKERFSLILESASTNQTSMYLCASSSPRGATNEKLFFGSGTQLSVL.

Here the CDR3 reads CASSIDTGGAENGYTF. In nucleotides, the CDR3 is TGTGCCAGTAGTATAGATACAGGGGGCGCTGAAAATGGCTACACCTTC. The rearrangement uses TRBV19 and TRBJ1-2; 9 bases match TRBD1. V gave up 0 bases and J gave up 6 bases; unmatched junction bases: 8. CDR3 length equals 16 residues. In germline, CDR1 is LNHDA, CDR2 SQIVND (reference sequence). The full variable domain, in which reference TRBV19 and TRBJ1-2 provide the parts outside the CDR3, is DGGITQSPKYLFRKEGQNVTLSCEQNLNHDAMYWYRQDPGQGLRLIYYSQIVNDFQKGDIAEGYSVSREKKESFPLTVTSAQKNPTAFYLCASSIDTGGAENGYTFGSGTRLTVV.

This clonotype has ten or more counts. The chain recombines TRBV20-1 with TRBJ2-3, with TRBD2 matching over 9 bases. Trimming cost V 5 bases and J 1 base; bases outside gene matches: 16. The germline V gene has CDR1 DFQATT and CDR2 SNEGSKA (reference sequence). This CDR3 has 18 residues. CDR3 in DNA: TGCAGTGCTTTACCCCCGGGACTAGCAGCTAGGCGCACAGATACGCAGTATTTT. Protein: CSALPPGLAARRTDTQYF.